This record concerns one TCR beta chain sequence. What it recognizes is unknown. The record originates from a study of Ad26.COV2.S vaccination and SARS-CoV-2 variants. Findings and limits, study-wide: Placebo recipients showed lower spike-specific TCR breadth than vaccinees. Post-vaccination breadth of spike-specific CD8+ and CD4+ T cell responses was reportedly substantial.

This CDR3 spans 17 amino acids. V shed 5 bases, J shed 3 bases, and the junction held 12 bases outside the gene matches. Looked up from germline, CDR1 is GTSNPN and CDR2 is SVGIG (reference sequence). Sequencing used immunoSEQ multiplex PCR; TCRdb keeps in-frame clones, though not all of them. The data hold about 680,000 clones, with about 90% observed a single time. Treatment reported: around 19 received Ad26.COV2.S at low or high dose, single or two shots; roughly 5 received placebo; per-sample allocation not given. Sampling took place 63 days after the first vaccine or placebo injection. The administered vaccine (an Ad26 vector) expressed Wuhan-strain SARS-CoV-2 spike.

The source was peripheral blood, collected in a trial of Ad26.COV2.S vaccine versus placebo. The rearrangement links TRBV30 to TRBJ2-1, with TRBD2 identical over 11 bases. The clonotype comes from a person between 18 and 59 years old who received the Ad26.COV2.S COVID-19 vaccine or a placebo. Written as DNA, the CDR3 is TGTGCCTGGCGGGTCCGGCTTCTAGCGGGAGGCTACAATGAGCAGTTCTTC. Translating gives CAWRVRLLAGGYNEQFF.